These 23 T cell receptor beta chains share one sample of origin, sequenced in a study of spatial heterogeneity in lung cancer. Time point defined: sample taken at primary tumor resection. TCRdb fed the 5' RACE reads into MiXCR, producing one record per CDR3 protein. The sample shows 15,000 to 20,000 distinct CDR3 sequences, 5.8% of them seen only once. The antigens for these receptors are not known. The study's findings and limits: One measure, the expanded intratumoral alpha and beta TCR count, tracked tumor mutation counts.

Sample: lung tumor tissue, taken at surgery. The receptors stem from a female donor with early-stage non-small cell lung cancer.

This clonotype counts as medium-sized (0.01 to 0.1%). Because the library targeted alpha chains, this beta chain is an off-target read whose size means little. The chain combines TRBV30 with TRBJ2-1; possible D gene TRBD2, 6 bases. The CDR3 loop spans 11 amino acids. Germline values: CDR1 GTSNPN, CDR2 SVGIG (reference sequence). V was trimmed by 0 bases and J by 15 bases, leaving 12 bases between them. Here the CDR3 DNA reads TGTGCCTGGAGTGTAGTCGGGACTTTGTTCTTC. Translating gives CAWSVVGTLFF.

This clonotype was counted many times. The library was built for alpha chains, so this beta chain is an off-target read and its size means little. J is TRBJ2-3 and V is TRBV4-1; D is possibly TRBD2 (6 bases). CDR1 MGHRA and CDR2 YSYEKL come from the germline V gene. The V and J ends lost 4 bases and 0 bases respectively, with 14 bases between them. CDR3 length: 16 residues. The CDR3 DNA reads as TGCGCCAGCAGCCTAGAGAGACTAGGAAGCACAGATACGCAGTATTTT. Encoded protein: CASSLERLGSTDTQYF.

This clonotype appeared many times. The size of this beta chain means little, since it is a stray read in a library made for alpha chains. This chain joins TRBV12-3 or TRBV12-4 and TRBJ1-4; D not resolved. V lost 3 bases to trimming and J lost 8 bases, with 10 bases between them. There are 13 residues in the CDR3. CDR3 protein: CASSFRMGEKLFF. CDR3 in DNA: TGTGCCAGCAGTTTCAGGATGGGGGAAAAACTGTTTTTT.

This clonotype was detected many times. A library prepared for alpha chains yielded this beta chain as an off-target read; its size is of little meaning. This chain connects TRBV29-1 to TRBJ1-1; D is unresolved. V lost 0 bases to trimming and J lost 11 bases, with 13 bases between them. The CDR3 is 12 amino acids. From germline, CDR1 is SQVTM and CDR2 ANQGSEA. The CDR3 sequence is CSVEDRQLGAFF. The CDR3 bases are TGCAGCGTTGAAGACAGGCAACTGGGGGCTTTCTTT.

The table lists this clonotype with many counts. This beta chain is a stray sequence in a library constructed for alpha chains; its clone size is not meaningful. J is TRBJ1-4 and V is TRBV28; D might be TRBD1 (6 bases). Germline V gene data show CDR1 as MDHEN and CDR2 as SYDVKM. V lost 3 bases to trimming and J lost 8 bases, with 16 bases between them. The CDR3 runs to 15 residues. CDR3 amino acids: CASSFEGHLREKLFF. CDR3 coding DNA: TGTGCCAGCAGTTTTGAGGGACATCTAAGGGAAAAACTGTTTTTT.

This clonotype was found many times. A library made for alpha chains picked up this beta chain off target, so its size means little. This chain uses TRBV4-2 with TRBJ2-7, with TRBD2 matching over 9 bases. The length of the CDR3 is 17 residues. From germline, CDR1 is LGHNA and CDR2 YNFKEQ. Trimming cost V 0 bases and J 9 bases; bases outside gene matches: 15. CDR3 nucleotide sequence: TGTGCCAGCAGCCAAGATTGGGGCTCCGGGCGGGAGGGTATGCAGTACTTC. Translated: CASSQDWGSGREGMQYF.

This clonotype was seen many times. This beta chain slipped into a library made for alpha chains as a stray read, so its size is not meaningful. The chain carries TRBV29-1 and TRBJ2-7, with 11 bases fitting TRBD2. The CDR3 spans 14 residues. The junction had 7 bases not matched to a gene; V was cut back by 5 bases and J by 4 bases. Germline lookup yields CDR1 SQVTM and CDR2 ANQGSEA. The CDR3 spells CSVTPGLADYEQYF. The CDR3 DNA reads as TGCAGCGTTACACCGGGACTAGCGGATTACGAGCAGTACTTC.

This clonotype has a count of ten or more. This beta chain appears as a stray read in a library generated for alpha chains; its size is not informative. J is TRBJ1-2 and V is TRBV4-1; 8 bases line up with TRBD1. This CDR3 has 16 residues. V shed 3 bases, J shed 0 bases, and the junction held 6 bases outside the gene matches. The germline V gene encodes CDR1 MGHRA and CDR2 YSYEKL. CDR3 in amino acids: CASSQRTGPSNYGYTF. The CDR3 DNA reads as TGCGCCAGCAGCCAGCGGACAGGGCCCTCTAACTATGGCTACACCTTC.

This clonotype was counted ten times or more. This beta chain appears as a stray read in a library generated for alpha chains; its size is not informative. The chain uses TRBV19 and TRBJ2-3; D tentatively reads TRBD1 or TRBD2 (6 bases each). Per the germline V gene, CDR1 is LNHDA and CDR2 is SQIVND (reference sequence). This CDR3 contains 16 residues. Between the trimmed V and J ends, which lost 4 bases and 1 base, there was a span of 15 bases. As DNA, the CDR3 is TGTGCCAGTAGTAGAGGGGGGTTTTCGGGCACAGATACGCAGTATTTT. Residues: CASSRGGFSGTDTQYF.

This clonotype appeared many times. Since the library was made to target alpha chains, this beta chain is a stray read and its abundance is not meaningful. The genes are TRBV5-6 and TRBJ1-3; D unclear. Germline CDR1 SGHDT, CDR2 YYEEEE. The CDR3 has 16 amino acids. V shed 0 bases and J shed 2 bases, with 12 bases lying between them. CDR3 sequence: CASSLARWAAGNTIYF. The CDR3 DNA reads TGTGCCAGCAGCTTGGCGAGATGGGCGGCTGGAAACACCATATATTTT.

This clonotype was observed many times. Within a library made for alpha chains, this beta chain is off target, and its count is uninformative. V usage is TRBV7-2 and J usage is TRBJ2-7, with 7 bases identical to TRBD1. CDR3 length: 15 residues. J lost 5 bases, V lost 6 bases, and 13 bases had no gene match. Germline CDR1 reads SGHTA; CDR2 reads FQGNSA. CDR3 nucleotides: TGTGCCAGCAGATCTACCGCAGGGGGTCGGGACGAGCAGTACTTC. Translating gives CASRSTAGGRDEQYF.

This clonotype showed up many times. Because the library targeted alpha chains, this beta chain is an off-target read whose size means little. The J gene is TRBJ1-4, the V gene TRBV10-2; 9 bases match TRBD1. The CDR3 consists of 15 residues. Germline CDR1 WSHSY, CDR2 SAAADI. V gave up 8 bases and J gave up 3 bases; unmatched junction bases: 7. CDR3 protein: CASQPQGAANEKLFF. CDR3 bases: TGCGCCAGCCAGCCACAGGGGGCGGCTAATGAAAAACTGTTTTTT.

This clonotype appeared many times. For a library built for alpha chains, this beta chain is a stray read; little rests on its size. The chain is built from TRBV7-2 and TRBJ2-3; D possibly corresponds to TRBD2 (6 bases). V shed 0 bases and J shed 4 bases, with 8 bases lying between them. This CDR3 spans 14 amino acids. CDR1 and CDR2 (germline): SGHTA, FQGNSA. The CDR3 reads CASSLAGGADTQYF. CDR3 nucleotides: TGTGCCAGCAGCTTAGCCGGCGGGGCAGATACGCAGTATTTT. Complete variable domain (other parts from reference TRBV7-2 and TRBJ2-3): GAGVSQSPSNKVTEKGKDVELRCDPISGHTALYWYRQSLGQGLEFLIYFQGNSAPDKSGLPSDRFSAERTGGSVSTLTIQRTQQEDSAVYLCASSLAGGADTQYFGPGTRLTVL.

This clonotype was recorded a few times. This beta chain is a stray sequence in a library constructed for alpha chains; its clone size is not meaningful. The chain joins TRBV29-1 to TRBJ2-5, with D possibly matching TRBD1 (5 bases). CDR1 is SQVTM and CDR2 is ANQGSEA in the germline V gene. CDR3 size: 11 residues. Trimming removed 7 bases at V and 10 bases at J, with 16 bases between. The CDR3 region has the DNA TGCAGCGCCGACAGTGTTCGTGTCCAGTACTTC. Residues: CSADSVRVQYF. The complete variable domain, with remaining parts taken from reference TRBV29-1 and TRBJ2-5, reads SAVISQKPSRDICQRGTSLTIQCQVDSQVTMMFWYRQQPGQSLTLIATANQGSEATYESGFVIDKFPISRPNLTFSTLTVSNMSPEDSSIYLCSADSVRVQYFGPGTRLLVL.

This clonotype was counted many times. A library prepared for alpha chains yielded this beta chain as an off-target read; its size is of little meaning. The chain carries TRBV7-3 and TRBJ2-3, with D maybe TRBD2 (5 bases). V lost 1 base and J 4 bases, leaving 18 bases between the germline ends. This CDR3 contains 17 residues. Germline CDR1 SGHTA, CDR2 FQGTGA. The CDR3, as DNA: TGTGCCAGCAGCTTAATTGGGATTGGTGGGAGTGCAGATACGCAGTATTTT. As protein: CASSLIGIGGSADTQYF. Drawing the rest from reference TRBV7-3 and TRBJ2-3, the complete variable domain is GAGVSQTPSNKVTEKGKYVELRCDPISGHTALYWYRQSLGQGPEFLIYFQGTGAADDSGLPNDRFFAVRPEGSVSTLKIQRTERGDSAVYLCASSLIGIGGSADTQYFGPGTRLTVL.

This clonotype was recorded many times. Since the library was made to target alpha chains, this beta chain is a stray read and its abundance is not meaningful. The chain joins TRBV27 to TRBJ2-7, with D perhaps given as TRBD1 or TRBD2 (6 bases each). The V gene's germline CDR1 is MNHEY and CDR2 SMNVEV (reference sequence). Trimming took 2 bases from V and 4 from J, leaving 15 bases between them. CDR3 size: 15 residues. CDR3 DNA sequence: TGTGCCAGCAGTTTACCGGGGGCAGGATTTTACGAGCAGTACTTC. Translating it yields CASSLPGAGFYEQYF.

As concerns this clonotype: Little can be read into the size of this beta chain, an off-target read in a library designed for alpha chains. The CDR3 DNA sequence: TGCGCCAGCAGTGATGTCAGGGGAACTCAAGAGACCCAGTACTTC. This translates into CASSDVRGTQETQYF. The V and J genes are TRBV10-2 and TRBJ2-5; D possibly corresponds to TRBD1 (6 bases). CDR1 and CDR2 from the germline V gene are WSHSY and SAAADI. CDR3 size: 15 residues. V lost 3 bases and J lost 2, with 13 bases in between.

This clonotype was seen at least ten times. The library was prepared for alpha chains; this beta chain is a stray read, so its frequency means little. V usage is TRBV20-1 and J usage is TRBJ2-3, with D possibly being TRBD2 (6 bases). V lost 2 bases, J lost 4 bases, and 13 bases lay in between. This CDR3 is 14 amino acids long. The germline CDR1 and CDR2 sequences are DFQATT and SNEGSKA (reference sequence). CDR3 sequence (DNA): TGCAGTGCTAGAAGGCGGGATGGGGCAGATACGCAGTATTTT. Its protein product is CSARRRDGADTQYF.

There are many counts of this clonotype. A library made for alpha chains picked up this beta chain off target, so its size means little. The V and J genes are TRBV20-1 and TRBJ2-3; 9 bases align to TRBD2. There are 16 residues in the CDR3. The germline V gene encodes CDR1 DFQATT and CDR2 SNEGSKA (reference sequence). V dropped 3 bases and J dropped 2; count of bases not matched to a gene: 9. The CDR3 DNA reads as TGCAGTGCTAGCACCCCGGCTAGCGGGGTCACAGATACGCAGTATTTT. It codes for CSASTPASGVTDTQYF.

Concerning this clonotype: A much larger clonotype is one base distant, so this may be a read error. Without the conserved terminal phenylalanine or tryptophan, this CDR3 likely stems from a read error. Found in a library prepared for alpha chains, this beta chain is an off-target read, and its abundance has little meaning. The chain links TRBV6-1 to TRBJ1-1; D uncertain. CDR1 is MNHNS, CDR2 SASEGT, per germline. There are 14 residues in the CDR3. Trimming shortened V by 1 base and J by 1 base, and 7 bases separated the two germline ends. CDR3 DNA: TGTGCCAGCAGTGAAGTTTTACGGAACACTGAAGCTTTCCTT. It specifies CASSEVLRNTEAFL.

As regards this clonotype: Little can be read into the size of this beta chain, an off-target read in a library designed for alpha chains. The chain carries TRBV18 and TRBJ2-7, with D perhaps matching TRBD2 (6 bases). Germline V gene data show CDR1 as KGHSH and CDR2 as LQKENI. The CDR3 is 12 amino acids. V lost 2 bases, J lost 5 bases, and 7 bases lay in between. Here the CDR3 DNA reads TGTGCCAGCTCACCATCGGGGGACGAGCAGTACTTC. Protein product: CASSPSGDEQYF.

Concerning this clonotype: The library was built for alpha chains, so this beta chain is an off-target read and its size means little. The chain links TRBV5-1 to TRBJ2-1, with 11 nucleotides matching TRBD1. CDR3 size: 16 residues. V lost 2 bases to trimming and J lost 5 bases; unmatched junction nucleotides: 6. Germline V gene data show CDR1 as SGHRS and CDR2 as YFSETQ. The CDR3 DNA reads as TGCGCCAGCAGCTTATATGGACAGGGGGCCGACAATGAGCAGTTCTTC. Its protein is CASSLYGQGADNEQFF.

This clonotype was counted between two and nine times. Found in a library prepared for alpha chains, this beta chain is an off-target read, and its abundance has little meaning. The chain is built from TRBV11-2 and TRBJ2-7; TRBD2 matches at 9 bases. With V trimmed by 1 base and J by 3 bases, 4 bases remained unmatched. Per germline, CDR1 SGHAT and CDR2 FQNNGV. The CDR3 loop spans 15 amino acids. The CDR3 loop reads CASSLGPSGDYEQYF. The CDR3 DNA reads TGTGCCAGCAGCTTAGGGCCTAGCGGGGACTACGAGCAGTACTTC.